This T cell receptor beta chain was sequenced in a study of shared clonotypes between healthy human individuals. Study overall: Contributing individuals were a couple of females and a few males aged 18 to 49.

CD45RO negativity and positive selection for CCR7 defined naive CD8 cells, a population that excluded terminally differentiated effector memory CD45RA+ cells. Produced via immunoSEQ multiplex PCR; TCRdb's table is partial and in-frame only. The sample comprises a few hundred thousand clones, about 95% of which are singletons, and 0.085% to 0.11% rests with the top ten. Trimming pared 1 base from V and 14 bases from J, leaving 12 bases between. The CDR3 loop spans 12 amino acids. Germline lookup yields CDR1 SNHLY and CDR2 FYNNEI. The chain links TRBV2 to TRBJ2-1; D is unresolved. The sequenced sample consisted of naive CD8+ T cells sorted from blood. The source of this sequence is a woman aged 25 to 39 in good health. CDR3: CASSEVGDREFF. CDR3 in DNA: TGTGCCAGCAGTGAAGTCGGCGATAGAGAGTTCTTC.